This T cell receptor (beta chain) came from a study of molecular identifiers for immune sequencing clone quantification (dated by TCRdb to between 2018 and 2020). In terms of the full investigation: For a replicate experiment, RNA from about 21,000 or 97,000 naive CD8 T cells was divided into five aliquots, of which four were sequenced. This methods study benchmarked molecular-identifier clustering-based TCR repertoire sequencing (MIDCIRS) and TCR RNA copy counting, using CD8 T cells to do so.

For CDR1 and CDR2, the germline V gene (reference sequence) lists LNHDA and SQIVND. The junction carries 10 bases between V and J, which are trimmed by 3 bases and 8 bases respectively. Measured from the cysteine to the phenylalanine, the CDR3 is 12 residues long. Just the 36-base CDR3 DNA is kept, in frame starting at base 1. The research as a whole found: Without barcode sub-clustering, chimeric consensus sequences inflated TCR diversity; chimeras reached as high as 47%. Spiked-in Jurkat TCR RNA (approximately 10 copies' worth), which is not part of the donor repertoire, was contained in the naive libraries. Identical TCR molecules sharing a barcode could cause highly expanded clone sizes to be underestimated. Modeling indicated 2.5 to 3.5 TCR RNA copies recovered per cell, compared with around 9.8 by digital PCR, which implies a capture efficiency of around 30%. Clones above 20 RNA copies held over 98% of molecules in CMV-specific effector cells but under 1% in naive cells. Even against a background of some 920,000 naive CD8 T cells, spiked-in Jurkat TCR RNA amounting to a single cell's worth was reported to be detectable.

Libraries of naive CD8 T cells were built from about 20,000 to 1,000,000 sorted cells, with 10%, 30% or 50% of the purified RNA used. Naive CD8 T cells were FACS-sorted as CD8+CD4-CCR7+CD45RA+ on a BD FACSAria II into RLT Plus buffer. More than 8 TCR copies' worth of Jurkat RNA were spiked into about 20,000-1,100,000 naive CD8 T cell samples to test detection sensitivity. Enrichment of CD8 T cells was performed with RosetteSep CD8+ T Cell Enrichment Cocktail and Ficoll-Paque, after which ACK red cell lysis was carried out. In this sample, this clonotype turned up many times. The clone's antigen remains unknown. Nothing much larger sits one base from this clone, and base qualities are not available. Library prep was done by PCR. Sequencing relied on an Illumina HiSeq 4000. Preparation of bulk TCR libraries followed a previously described approach, with the TCR primers listed in Table S5. Purification of total RNA was performed with the Qiagen AllPrep DNA/RNA kit. Before analysis, reads from multiple sequencing runs of one library were combined. The original methods were these. Reads were retained only if an exact TCR constant sequence was present, and the retained reads were trimmed to 150 nt and grouped according to their 12-nt molecular barcodes. Reads within each barcode group were sub-clustered using a 15% Levenshtein threshold, and quality-weighted consensus sequences were constructed for each RNA molecule. Non-functional sequences were discarded, and so were lower-count sequences lying one edit away from another sequence. On the basis of fitting two negative binomial distributions, barcode sub-clusters with fewer than 20% of the maximum read count were discarded. TCRdb's own reprocessing of the public reads used fastp at Q25 and MiXCR and kept productive beta chains. Identical CDR3 proteins give one entry, which carries the most common genes and DNA. The V and J calls reflect TCRdb's pipeline rather than the authors' work. In all, the sample holds 68,000 or so distinct CDR3 sequences, and around a sixth of those were seen once. The ten largest make up around 1.6% of the sample.

Material for sequencing was naive CD8+ T cells from blood, with Jurkat cell RNA spiked in. Taken with the paper, the label for cell subset or site translates to: FACS-sorted CD8+CD4-CCR7+CD45RA+ naive T cells. The chain employs TRBV19 and TRBJ1-1; confidence is insufficient to name the D gene. The sequence came from a human donor in good health. Some libraries in this study had Jurkat cell RNA spiked in. The CDR3 region reads CASSIPTPEAFF. The DNA is as follows: TGTGCCAGTAGTATCCCGACACCGGAAGCTTTCTTT.